These 18 T cell receptor beta chains were all obtained from the same sample, sequenced in a study of blood T cell repertoires in COVID-19. Repertoires were generated with immunoSEQ multiplex PCR, while TCRdb's copy carries only in-frame clones and drops some. Among some 500,000 clones, roughly 90% were seen once, and the ten largest hold 1.5% to 2%. Sequencing used PBMCs or T cells enriched from blood (not recorded which). The receptors were sampled from a woman in her thirties or forties who had recovered from COVID-19.

This chain connects TRBV9 to TRBJ2-3; TRBD1 matches at 8 bases. This CDR3 is built from 16 residues. The J segment lost 0 bases and the V segment lost 2 bases, leaving 5 bases of the junction unmatched. The germline V gene has CDR1 SGDLS and CDR2 YYNGEE. The CDR3 DNA reads TGTGCCAGCAGCGTGGCAGGACAGGGAAGCACAGATACGCAGTATTTT. Residues: CASSVAGQGSTDTQYF.

The chain uses TRBV9 and TRBJ2-7; 11 bases fit TRBD2. V dropped 4 bases and J dropped 5; count of bases not matched to a gene: 11. The germline V gene encodes CDR1 SGDLS and CDR2 YYNGEE. The CDR3 is 16 residues long. The CDR3 spells CASSPPLAGGWDEQYF. CDR3 DNA sequence: TGTGCCAGCAGCCCTCCCTTAGCGGGAGGGTGGGACGAGCAGTACTTC.

The chain is built from TRBV6-5 and TRBJ2-1; D is perhaps TRBD2 (6 bases). The CDR3 loop spans 14 amino acids. Between the trimmed V and J ends, which lost 2 bases and 8 bases, there was a span of 13 bases. CDR1 and CDR2 from the germline V gene are MNHEY and SVGAGI. The CDR3 DNA reads TGTGCCAGCAGTTACCGCGGGACGGCAGATGAGCAGTTCTTC. Amino acids: CASSYRGTADEQFF.

The chain couples TRBV23-1 to TRBJ2-6; the match to TRBD1 covers 7 bases. TRBV23-1 is an ORF, and what it does is uncertain. The CDR3 has 16 residues. The junction had 3 bases not matched to a gene; V was cut back by 4 bases and J by 0 bases. The CDR3 DNA sequence: TGCGCCAGCAGTCCAGACAGGGACTCTGGGGCCAACGTCCTGACTTTC. This sequence encodes CASSPDRDSGANVLTF.

CDR3 residues: CAWSTGVDQPQHF. The CDR3 DNA follows: TGTGCCTGGAGCACAGGGGTTGATCAGCCCCAGCATTTT. The chain carries TRBV30 and TRBJ1-5, with TRBD1 matching 7 bases. J was trimmed by 5 bases and V by 3 bases; bases with no gene match: 4. CDR1 is GTSNPN and CDR2 is SVGIG in the germline V gene (reference sequence). CDR3 length: 13 amino acids.

This sequence joins TRBV6-2 or TRBV6-3 and TRBJ2-7; possibly TRBD2 for D (5 bases). The CDR3 has 15 residues. Deletions cut 2 bases from V and 5 bases from J, with 16 bases between. Germline CDR1 reads MNHEY; CDR2 reads SVGEGT. This chain's CDR3 is CASSYASSTSNEQYF. The CDR3 DNA is TGTGCCAGCAGTTACGCCTCCTCTACTAGTAACGAGCAGTACTTC.

The rearrangement links TRBV10-2 to TRBJ2-1; D perhaps matches TRBD2 (5 bases). Trimming stripped 7 bases from V and 3 bases from J, with 13 bases between. Germline assignment: CDR1 WSHSY and CDR2 SAAADI. The CDR3 runs to 14 residues. CDR3 nucleotides: TGCGCCAGCAAAGCGGAGAGAAGCTACAATGAGCAGTTCTTC. This encodes CASKAERSYNEQFF.

The chain is built from TRBV12-5 and TRBJ2-1; TRBD1 matches 9 bases. With 5 bases clipped from V and 3 bases from J, the junction kept 11 bases outside the gene matches. The length of the CDR3 is 17 residues. The germline V gene has CDR1 LGHNT and CDR2 FRNRAP. CDR3 nucleotide sequence: TGTGCTAGTGGTACCGACTACCGGGACAGGGTCTACAATGAGCAGTTCTTC. As protein: CASGTDYRDRVYNEQFF.

V is TRBV28 and J is TRBJ1-1; 11 positions match TRBD1. The germline gives CDR1 MDHEN, CDR2 SYDVKM. After removal of 6 bases from V and 4 bases from J, the junction contained 1 base not matched to a gene. CDR3 length equals 13 residues. CDR3 bases: TGTGCCAGCAGGGGACAGGGGGGCACTGAAGCTTTCTTT. As protein: CASRGQGGTEAFF.

Comments on this clone: The same CDR3 also results from other DNA sequences found in this sample. The CDR3, as DNA: TGCAGTGCGCGGACAGACTATGGCTACACCTTC. This gives the protein CSARTDYGYTF. This chain joins TRBV20-1 and TRBJ1-2; D possibly corresponds to TRBD1 (6 bases). CDR3 size: 11 residues. V was cut by 6 bases and J by 3 bases, with 8 bases left in between. The germline V gene has CDR1 DFQATT and CDR2 SNEGSKA (reference sequence).

The chain combines TRBV2 with TRBJ2-3; TRBD2 might be the D (6 bases). Looked up from germline, CDR1 is SNHLY and CDR2 is FYNNEI. V lost 5 bases to trimming and J lost 0 bases, with 9 bases between them. There are 14 residues in the CDR3. CDR3 sequence: CASSRTSSTDTQYF. The CDR3 DNA reads as TGTGCCAGCAGTCGAACTAGCAGCACAGATACGCAGTATTTT.

V and J are TRBV7-2 and TRBJ1-2; 9 bases match TRBD1. J gave up 8 bases and V 1 base, and 8 bases lay outside the gene matches. The CDR3 is made up of 15 amino acids. CDR1 and CDR2 from the germline V gene are SGHTA and FQGNSA. CDR3 coding DNA: TGTGCCAGCAGCTTAGGGGCGGGGGACAGGGAAGGCTACACCTTC. It translates to CASSLGAGDREGYTF.

This clone appeared a few times. This chain links TRBV6-5 with TRBJ1-2; D perhaps matches TRBD1 (5 bases). The CDR3 length is 15 residues. Per the germline V gene, CDR1 is MNHEY and CDR2 is SVGAGI. The V gene lost 0 bases and the J gene lost 1 base, with 9 bases spanning the gap. Here the CDR3 DNA reads TGTGCCAGCAGTTACTCTACAGGCCTTAACTATGGCTACACCTTC. This encodes CASSYSTGLNYGYTF.

This chain uses TRBV30 with TRBJ1-3; D gene uncertain. V shed 0 bases and J shed 3 bases, with 9 bases lying between them. The CDR3 has 14 amino acids. Germline loops: CDR1 GTSNPN, CDR2 SVGIG (reference sequence). The CDR3 loop reads CAWSVTAGGNTIYF. The CDR3 DNA follows: TGTGCCTGGAGTGTAACAGCCGGTGGAAACACCATATATTTT.

The V call is TRBV19, the J call TRBJ2-7, with 11 bases lining up with TRBD2. The V segment lost 3 bases and the J segment 3 bases; nucleotides outside the gene matches: 4. Germline lookup yields CDR1 LNHDA and CDR2 SQIVND (reference sequence). The CDR3 contains 15 residues. In nucleotides, the CDR3 is TGTGCCAGTAGTATGGCCGGGACTAGCGGCTACGAGCAGTACTTC. It yields the protein CASSMAGTSGYEQYF. Drawing the rest from reference TRBV19 and TRBJ2-7, the complete variable domain is DGGITQSPKYLFRKEGQNVTLSCEQNLNHDAMYWYRQDPGQGLRLIYYSQIVNDFQKGDIAEGYSVSREKKESFPLTVTSAQKNPTAFYLCASSMAGTSGYEQYFGPGTRLTVT.

The rearrangement uses TRBV7-2 and TRBJ2-5; D possibly corresponds to TRBD2 (6 bases). Germline V lookup: CDR1 SGHTA, CDR2 FQGNSA. Trimming pared 2 bases from V and 5 bases from J, leaving 9 bases between. The CDR3 spans 13 residues. This chain's CDR3 is CASSLRDLETQYF. CDR3 nucleotides: TGTGCCAGCAGCTTAAGGGACTTGGAGACCCAGTACTTC. Full variable domain (rest looked up from reference TRBV7-2 and TRBJ2-5): GAGVSQSPSNKVTEKGKDVELRCDPISGHTALYWYRQSLGQGLEFLIYFQGNSAPDKSGLPSDRFSAERTGGSVSTLTIQRTQQEDSAVYLCASSLRDLETQYFGPGTRLLVL.

The chain is built from TRBV18 and TRBJ1-2, with TRBD1 as a possible D gene (6 bases). V was cut by 3 bases and J by 3 bases, with 11 bases left in between. Germline values: CDR1 KGHSH, CDR2 LQKENI. The CDR3 covers 14 residues. This chain's CDR3 is CASSPDRTYYGYTF. As DNA, the CDR3 is TGTGCCAGCTCACCCGACAGGACATACTATGGCTACACCTTC. Full variable domain (missing parts from reference TRBV18 and TRBJ1-2): NAGVMQNPRHLVRRRGQEARLRCSPMKGHSHVYWYRQLPEEGLKFMVYLQKENIIDESGMPKERFSAEFPKEGPSILRIQQVVRGDSAAYFCASSPDRTYYGYTFGSGTRLTVV.

This chain uses TRBV29-1 with TRBJ1-2; weak D call: TRBD1 (6 bases). The V end lost 8 bases, the J end lost 4 bases, and 20 bases lay between the germline ends. The CDR3 runs to 14 residues. Germline V gene data show CDR1 as SQVTM and CDR2 as ANQGSEA. CDR3 amino acids: CSTYARTEGYGYTF. Written as DNA, the CDR3 is TGCAGCACCTACGCCAGGACAGAGGGCTATGGCTACACCTTC.